The 30 T cell receptor beta chains below were found in one sample sequenced in a study of T cells in Graves' hyperthyroidism and ophthalmopathy. Amplified TCR beta CDR3 regions derived from RNA transcripts. During a first-round RT-PCR of the TCR CDR3, the HTBI primer set was used. TCRdb re-derived calls from the multiplex PCR reads in MiXCR, one entry per CDR3 protein. Of about 360,000 distinct CDR3 sequences listed, 13% are singletons. Sequenced material: blood. The receptors were gathered from a woman aged 18-29 years with Graves' hyperthyroidism.

This clonotype was counted between two and nine times. V and J are TRBV5-5 and TRBJ1-5; 9 positions match TRBD1. Germline-derived CDR1 and CDR2 are SGHKS and YYEKEE (reference sequence). The CDR3 runs 16 residues. Trimming cost V 3 bases and J 2 bases; bases outside gene matches: 6. CDR3 sequence (DNA): TGTGCCAGCAGCTCCATACAGGGGGCGGGCAATCAGCCCCAGCATTTT. Its protein is CASSSIQGAGNQPQHF.

This clonotype was counted at least ten times. The CDR3 region has the DNA TGTGCCAGCCAGGGACGGCTGACCTACGAGCAGTACTTC. Protein product: CASQGRLTYEQYF. The genes are TRBV5-5 and TRBJ2-7; either TRBD1 or TRBD2 may fit D (5 bases each). The CDR3 covers 13 residues. Germline CDR1 SGHKS, CDR2 YYEKEE (reference sequence). Trimming cost V 7 bases and J 2 bases, with 13 bases left between them.

This clonotype was observed many times. V and J are TRBV5-1 and TRBJ1-2; D might be TRBD1 (5 bases). V was clipped by 4 bases and J by 4 bases, with 17 bases between them. This CDR3 contains 15 residues. The germline V gene has CDR1 SGHRS and CDR2 YFSETQ. The CDR3 DNA follows: TGCGCCAGCAGCCTCATTTCCGGGACTTCCTATGGCTACACCTTC. Translating gives CASSLISGTSYGYTF.

This clonotype was recorded a few times. The gene calls are TRBV4-2 and TRBJ2-5, with TRBD1 matching 11 bases. This CDR3 is 17 amino acids long. Trimming took 2 bases from V and 3 from J; bases not matched to a gene: 8. Germline lookup yields CDR1 LGHNA and CDR2 YNFKEQ. The CDR3 region is CASSQIPGQGEKETQYF. The CDR3 coding sequence is TGTGCCAGCAGCCAAATTCCGGGACAGGGGGAAAAAGAGACCCAGTACTTC.

This clonotype was seen repeatedly, ten times or more. V gene TRBV3-1 combines with J gene TRBJ1-5; a weak D match, TRBD1 (6 bases). The CDR3 has 17 amino acids. Per the germline V gene, CDR1 is LGHDT and CDR2 is YNNKEL (reference sequence). The V end was cut by 0 bases, the J end by 4 bases, with 16 bases between. The CDR3 is CASSQDPPTGINQPQHF. The DNA of the CDR3 is TGTGCCAGCAGCCAAGACCCCCCGACAGGAATAAATCAGCCCCAGCATTTT.

The chain carries TRBV24-1 and TRBJ1-2, with no clear D. Germline CDR1 and CDR2: KGHDR and SFDVKD. Deletions cut 3 bases from V and 8 bases from J, with 12 bases between. This CDR3 spans 13 amino acids. The chain's CDR3 is CATSDPEDLGYTF. The CDR3 DNA reads as TGTGCCACCAGTGATCCGGAGGATTTAGGCTACACCTTC.

The rearrangement uses TRBV24-1 and TRBJ1-5, with D possibly TRBD1 on 5 matching bases. V was pared by 11 bases and J by 4 bases, with 20 bases between. Germline loops: CDR1 KGHDR, CDR2 SFDVKD. The CDR3 is made up of 15 amino acids. CDR3 in DNA: TGTGCCAGCAGGGAGAGGACATTCCGAAATCAGCCCCAGCATTTT. Translation: CASRERTFRNQPQHF.

This chain links TRBV6-1 with TRBJ1-1; D is ambiguous. CDR3 size: 11 residues. V gave up 6 bases and J gave up 12 bases, with 14 bases separating them. Germline V CDR1 and CDR2: MNHNS, SASEGT. CDR3 sequence reads: CASSGPLGPFF. As DNA, the CDR3 is TGTGCCAGCAGCGGACCCTTAGGGCCTTTCTTT.

CDR3 in DNA: TGTGCCAGCAGTTTATGGACAGGGGTGAACACTGAAGCTTTCTTT. Amino acid sequence: CASSLWTGVNTEAFF. The genes are TRBV28 and TRBJ1-1, with 8 bases aligning to TRBD1. The germline V gene has CDR1 MDHEN and CDR2 SYDVKM. V gave up 0 bases and J gave up 0 bases; unmatched junction bases: 0. The CDR3 covers 15 residues. Variable domain in full (rest from reference TRBV28 and TRBJ1-1): DVKVTQSSRYLVKRTGEKVFLECVQDMDHENMFWYRQDPGLGLRLIYFSYDVKMKEKGDIPEGYSVSREKKERFSLILESASTNQTSMYLCASSLWTGVNTEAFFGQGTRLTVV.

The table lists this clonotype with many counts. V and J are TRBV28 and TRBJ1-1; 11 bases map to TRBD1. This CDR3 spans 17 amino acids. Germline loops: CDR1 MDHEN, CDR2 SYDVKM. The J segment lost 0 bases and the V segment lost 2 bases, leaving 5 bases of the junction unmatched. DNA for the CDR3: TGTGCCAGCAGTTTAAGGGACAGGGGGGTCCTGAACACTGAAGCTTTCTTT. Encoded protein: CASSLRDRGVLNTEAFF.

The V call is TRBV29-1, the J call TRBJ2-1, with TRBD1 as a possible D gene (5 bases). The germline V gene has CDR1 SQVTM and CDR2 ANQGSEA. V gave up 6 bases and J gave up 6 bases, with 15 bases separating them. CDR3 size: 13 residues. The CDR3 bases are TGCAGCGTCGACAGCGTAAGGATCAATGAGCAGTTCTTC. Translating it yields CSVDSVRINEQFF.

This clonotype has more than one count but fewer than ten. V is TRBV7-9 and J is TRBJ2-1; D gene unclear. Trimming took off 1 base at V and 4 bases at J, with 11 bases between the two ends. Germline-derived CDR1 and CDR2 are SEHNR and FQNEAQ (reference sequence). The CDR3 covers 15 residues. This chain's CDR3 is CASSLDSGPYNEQFF. The CDR3 bases are TGTGCCAGCAGCTTAGACTCTGGACCTTACAATGAGCAGTTCTTC.

This clonotype was observed a handful of times. V and J are TRBV13 and TRBJ1-3; D is undetermined. The CDR3 length is 13 residues. V gave up 5 bases and J gave up 5 bases, with 10 bases separating them. CDR1 and CDR2 (germline): PRHDT, FYEKMQ (reference sequence). For the CDR3, the DNA is TGTGCCAGCAGCCGGGTGCTCCGAAACACCATATATTTT. Translating it yields CASSRVLRNTIYF.

The sample holds many counts of this clonotype. The chain links TRBV7-3 to TRBJ2-3; D is unresolved. Trimming shortened V by 5 bases and J by 1 base, and 7 bases separated the two germline ends. This CDR3 comprises 13 residues. In germline, CDR1 is SGHTA, CDR2 FQGTGA. The CDR3 region is CASSPRRTDTQYF. DNA of the CDR3: TGTGCCAGCAGCCCCCGGCGCACAGATACGCAGTATTTT.

This clonotype has at least ten counts. The chain has TRBV5-6 and TRBJ2-7, with 8 bases fitting TRBD2. The trim removed 1 base at V and 2 bases at J, leaving 2 bases unmatched. Germline CDR1 reads SGHDT; CDR2 reads YYEEEE. CDR3 length: 14 amino acids. The CDR3 DNA reads TGTGCCAGCAGCTTGACTAGCGGAGCCTACGAGCAGTACTTC. Amino acid sequence: CASSLTSGAYEQYF.

Only a few counts were recorded for this clonotype. This chain connects TRBV29-1 to TRBJ1-3; 9 bases agree with TRBD1. V dropped 7 bases and J dropped 4; count of bases not matched to a gene: 11. CDR1 is SQVTM and CDR2 is ANQGSEA in the germline V gene. The CDR3 consists of 15 residues. The CDR3 bases are TGCAGCGCCAGAGGACCGGGACAGGGCGGAAACACCATATATTTT. It specifies CSARGPGQGGNTIYF.

The CDR3: CASSPPTSGGYEQYF. The DNA of the CDR3 is TGTGCCAGCAGCCCCCCGACTAGCGGGGGGTACGAGCAGTACTTC. The chain is built from TRBV11-2 and TRBJ2-7, with TRBD2 identical over 13 bases. Germline CDR1 and CDR2: SGHAT and FQNNGV. The length of the CDR3 is 15 residues. V lost 5 bases and J lost 4; bases outside the gene matches: 5. The full variable domain, completed using reference TRBV11-2 and TRBJ2-7, is EAGVAQSPRYKIIEKRQSVAFWCNPISGHATLYWYQQILGQGPKLLIQFQNNGVVDDSQLPKDRFSAERLKGVDSTLKIQPAKLEDSAVYLCASSPPTSGGYEQYFGPGTRLTVT.

The table lists this clonotype with many counts. This rearrangement joins TRBV7-2 to TRBJ2-5, with TRBD2 identical over 15 bases. Germline CDR1 is SGHTA and CDR2 is FQGNSA. The CDR3 sequence is 17 residues long. With 3 bases clipped from V and 1 base from J, the junction kept 3 bases outside the gene matches. CDR3 amino acids: CASSLGLAGGSQETQYF. CDR3 nucleotides: TGTGCCAGCAGCTTGGGACTAGCGGGAGGTAGCCAAGAGACCCAGTACTTC.

Comment on this clonotype: A much larger clone lies a single base off, so this may be a read error. The rearrangement joins TRBV7-2 to TRBJ2-5; 14 positions agree with TRBD2. Looked up from germline, CDR1 is SGHTA and CDR2 is FQGNSA. The trim removed 0 bases at V and 10 bases at J, leaving 19 bases unmatched. The CDR3 runs to 20 residues. CDR3 sequence: CASSLAYPSTSGGAIQIQYF. Written as DNA, the CDR3 is TGTGCCAGCAGCTTAGCGTACCCCTCGACTAGCGGGGGGGCGATACAGATCCAGTACTTC. The full variable domain, rest sourced from reference TRBV7-2 and TRBJ2-5, is GAGVSQSPSNKVTEKGKDVELRCDPISGHTALYWYRQSLGQGLEFLIYFQGNSAPDKSGLPSDRFSAERTGGSVSTLTIQRTQQEDSAVYLCASSLAYPSTSGGAIQIQYFGPGTRLLVL.

This clonotype was recorded at least ten times. The V gene is TRBV28, the J gene TRBJ1-1; D might be TRBD1 (5 bases). The CDR3 spans 14 residues. The V end was cut by 10 bases, the J end by 5 bases, with 20 bases between. Germline V gene data show CDR1 as MDHEN and CDR2 as SYDVKM. CDR3 in amino acids: CATSLLTGETEAFF. CDR3 sequence (DNA): TGTGCCACCTCTCTCCTGACGGGGGAAACTGAAGCTTTCTTT.

This clonotype was seen many times. V gene TRBV28 combines with J gene TRBJ2-3, with a possible D match to TRBD2 (6 bases). Per germline, CDR1 MDHEN and CDR2 SYDVKM. The CDR3 consists of 14 residues. Trimming left V 9 bases short and J 2 bases short, with 15 bases between. CDR3 sequence reads: CASALGGATDTQYF. The CDR3 nucleotides are TGTGCCAGTGCCTTGGGGGGAGCCACAGATACGCAGTATTTT.

This clonotype was picked up many times. The chain joins TRBV5-1 to TRBJ2-1; 11 positions agree with TRBD2. Germline V gene lookup returns CDR1 SGHRS and CDR2 YFSETQ. The V gene end was trimmed by 5 bases and the J gene end by 2 bases; junction bases not matched to a gene: 15. The CDR3 extends over 19 amino acids. CDR3 coding DNA: TGCGCCAGCAGGCCAGGAGTCCTAGCGGGAGGATCGGCCTACAATGAGCAGTTCTTC. Translated, it gives CASRPGVLAGGSAYNEQFF.

V gene TRBV6-5 combines with J gene TRBJ2-3, with 7 bases matching TRBD1. Germline V CDR1 and CDR2: MNHEY, SVGAGI. The CDR3 totals 14 residues. J lost 3 bases, V lost 6 bases, and 6 bases had no gene match. CDR3 protein: CASRYRGETDTQYF. The CDR3, as DNA: TGTGCCAGCAGGTACAGGGGAGAAACAGATACGCAGTATTTT.

Many counts were recorded for this clonotype. CDR3 protein: CASSERPSDEQYF. The CDR3 bases are TGTGCCAGCAGTGAAAGACCATCGGACGAGCAGTACTTC. The V gene is TRBV2, the J gene TRBJ2-7; D not certain. V was clipped by 2 bases and J by 5 bases, with 10 bases between them. CDR1 and CDR2 (germline): SNHLY, FYNNEI. The CDR3 has 13 residues.

The CDR3 DNA reads TGTGCCAGCAGCCCGAGGGGGGGACAGGGTCAGGGCGGGGAGCTGTTTTTT. It codes for CASSPRGGQGQGGELFF. The gene calls are TRBV9 and TRBJ2-2, with 9 bases fitting TRBD1. The CDR3 has 17 amino acids. V lost 4 bases to trimming and J lost 7 bases; unmatched junction nucleotides: 14. The V gene's germline CDR1 is SGDLS and CDR2 YYNGEE.

This clonotype was observed a few times. The gene calls are TRBV6-1 and TRBJ2-7, with D uncertain. Germline V gene data show CDR1 as MNHNS and CDR2 as SASEGT. The CDR3 is made up of 15 amino acids. V lost 1 base and J lost 1, with 11 bases in between. The DNA for the CDR3 is TGTGCCAGCAGTGAAGAGGTCCTCGGATCCTACGAGCAGTACTTC. Translation gives CASSEEVLGSYEQYF.

The chain carries TRBV3-1 and TRBJ1-3; no reliable D call. V dropped 5 bases and J dropped 4 bases, with 9 bases sitting between them. The V gene's germline CDR1 is LGHDT and CDR2 YNNKEL (reference sequence). The CDR3 spans 13 residues. CDR3 region: CASSGRGGNTIYF. CDR3 in DNA: TGTGCCAGCAGCGGTCGTGGGGGAAACACCATATATTTT.

The rearrangement joins TRBV19 to TRBJ2-2, with D uncertain. V was trimmed by 2 bases and J by 4 bases, leaving 11 bases between them. The CDR3 has 15 amino acids. Per germline, CDR1 LNHDA and CDR2 SQIVND (reference sequence). CDR3 nucleotides: TGTGCCAGTAGTATACGGCAGGCCCTCACCGGGGAGCTGTTTTTT. Its translation: CASSIRQALTGELFF. The whole variable domain, remainder taken from reference TRBV19 and TRBJ2-2, is DGGITQSPKYLFRKEGQNVTLSCEQNLNHDAMYWYRQDPGQGLRLIYYSQIVNDFQKGDIAEGYSVSREKKESFPLTVTSAQKNPTAFYLCASSIRQALTGELFFGEGSRLTVL.

This clonotype was recorded many times. J is TRBJ1-5 and V is TRBV19; tentative D call: TRBD1 (5 bases). This CDR3 is built from 16 residues. Germline CDR1 reads LNHDA; CDR2 reads SQIVND (reference sequence). V lost 7 bases and J 4 bases, leaving 20 bases between the germline ends. CDR3 sequence reads: CASKLLGTGGNQPQHF. The CDR3 DNA follows: TGTGCCAGTAAACTCTTGGGAACAGGTGGGAATCAGCCCCAGCATTTT. Based on the CDR3 plus reference TRBV19 and TRBJ1-5, the full variable domain is DGGITQSPKYLFRKEGQNVTLSCEQNLNHDAMYWYRQDPGQGLRLIYYSQIVNDFQKGDIAEGYSVSREKKESFPLTVTSAQKNPTAFYLCASKLLGTGGNQPQHFGDGTRLSIL.

This clonotype occurred many times. The rearrangement links TRBV15 to TRBJ2-5; 10 bases match TRBD1. The CDR3 loop spans 13 amino acids. Unmatched junction bases numbered 0, after V lost 3 bases and J lost 5 bases. CDR1 is LNHNV, CDR2 YYDKDF, per germline (reference sequence). The CDR3 DNA follows: TGTGCCACCAGCAGGGGACAGGGGGAGACCCAGTACTTC. This translates into CATSRGQGETQYF.